Detailed here is one TCR beta chain. The sample originates from a study of blood T cell repertoires in COVID-19. Trimming removed 8 bases from V and 2 bases from J; junction bases left unmatched: 4. Germline CDR1 is SEHNR and CDR2 is FQNEAQ (reference sequence). This CDR3 is 15 amino acids long. The data were produced by immunoSEQ multiplex PCR, yet TCRdb's version contains in-frame clones alone and is incomplete. The table records over 120,000 clones, approximately 84% of them present only once. The sequence was collected from a human donor in a cohort sampled during active COVID-19. Sequenced input: peripheral blood. The V and J genes are TRBV7-9 and TRBJ2-6, with 9 bases lining up with TRBD1. Here the CDR3 DNA reads TGTGCCAGCGGACAGGGGACCCCTGGGGCCAACGTCCTGACTTTC. Protein sequence: CASGQGTPGANVLTF.